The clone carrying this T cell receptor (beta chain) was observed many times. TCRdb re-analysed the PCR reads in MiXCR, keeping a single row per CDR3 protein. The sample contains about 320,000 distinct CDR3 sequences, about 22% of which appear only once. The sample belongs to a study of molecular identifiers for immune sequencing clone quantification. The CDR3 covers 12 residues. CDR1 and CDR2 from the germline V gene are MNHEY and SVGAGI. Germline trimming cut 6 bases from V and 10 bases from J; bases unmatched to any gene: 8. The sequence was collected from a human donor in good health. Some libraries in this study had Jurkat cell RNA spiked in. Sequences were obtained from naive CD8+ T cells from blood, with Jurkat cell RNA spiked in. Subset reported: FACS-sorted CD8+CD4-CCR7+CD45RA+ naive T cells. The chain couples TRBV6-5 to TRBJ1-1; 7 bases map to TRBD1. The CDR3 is CASRTGLLGAFF. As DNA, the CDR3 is TGTGCCAGCAGGACAGGGCTTCTAGGAGCTTTCTTT.